These 25 T cell receptor beta chains came from one sample sequenced in a study of blood T cell repertoires in COVID-19. Profiling relied on immunoSEQ multiplex PCR, and the TCRdb table lists in-frame clones only, not all of them. The sample lists under 200,000 clones, over 90% occurring once. What was sequenced was peripheral blood. These receptors all stem from a man over 45 with acute or convalescent COVID-19.

The V and J genes are TRBV3-1 (or the pseudogene TRBV3-2) and TRBJ2-5; 12 bases align to TRBD2. After removal of 1 base from V and 2 bases from J, the junction contained 5 bases not matched to a gene. The CDR3 has 17 residues. Germline CDR1 is LGHDT and CDR2 is YNNKEL (reference sequence). CDR3 sequence reads: CASSQVRTSGVQETQYF. The CDR3 bases are TGTGCCAGCAGCCAAGTCCGGACTAGCGGGGTACAAGAGACCCAGTACTTC.

The chain links TRBV28 to TRBJ1-6, with 8 bases lining up with TRBD1. CDR3 length: 15 amino acids. V lost 4 bases to trimming and J lost 10 bases; unmatched junction nucleotides: 9. Germline values: CDR1 MDHEN, CDR2 SYDVKM. The CDR3: CASSSTGEGYSPLHF. As DNA, the CDR3 is TGTGCCAGCAGTTCGACAGGGGAAGGGTACTCACCCCTCCACTTT.

The chain recombines TRBV28 with TRBJ1-5, with TRBD1 identical over 10 bases. From germline, CDR1 is MDHEN and CDR2 SYDVKM. This CDR3 has 12 amino acids. V lost 8 bases, J lost 5 bases, and 0 bases stayed unmatched. The CDR3 is CASGTGDQPQHF. DNA of the CDR3: TGTGCCAGCGGGACAGGGGATCAGCCCCAGCATTTT.

The J gene is TRBJ1-1, the V gene TRBV9; D perhaps matches TRBD1 (5 bases). V lost 3 bases to trimming and J lost 2 bases, with 8 bases between them. This CDR3 region has 13 residues. Germline CDR1 SGDLS, CDR2 YYNGEE. CDR3 sequence: CASSGTPNTEAFF. DNA for the CDR3: TGTGCCAGCAGCGGGACACCCAACACTGAAGCTTTCTTT.

In this sample, this clone turned up once. The gene calls are TRBV7-2 and TRBJ2-2, with TRBD1 identical over 9 bases. Germline V gene data show CDR1 as SGHTA and CDR2 as FQGNSA. The V gene end was trimmed by 8 bases and the J gene end by 8 bases; junction bases not matched to a gene: 15. The CDR3 loop spans 16 amino acids. The DNA of the CDR3 is TGTGCCAGCGGTGGACAGGGGCGCCCTTCGAGTGGGGAGCTGTTTTTT. Translation: CASGGQGRPSSGELFF.

The CDR3 region is CASSQRDTSGEQYF. The CDR3 DNA reads as TGTGCCAGCTCCCAGAGGGACACCTCGGGCGAGCAGTACTTC. This chain joins TRBV18 and TRBJ2-7, with D perhaps TRBD1 (6 bases). Germline CDR1 and CDR2: KGHSH and LQKENI. Trimming removed 6 bases at V and 6 bases at J, with 18 bases between. The CDR3 runs 14 residues.

V is TRBV18 and J is TRBJ1-1, with 7 bases that match TRBD1. Germline lookup yields CDR1 KGHSH and CDR2 LQKENI. After removal of 2 bases from V and 5 bases from J, the junction contained 5 bases not matched to a gene. This CDR3 comprises 14 residues. The CDR3 region has the DNA TGTGCCAGCTCACCAGCGGACAGGTGGACTGAAGCTTTCTTT. Its protein is CASSPADRWTEAFF.

The rearrangement links TRBV10-3 to TRBJ2-1; tentatively, D is TRBD1 (6 bases). Trimming removed 6 bases from V and 4 bases from J, with 16 bases in between. The CDR3 contains 15 residues. Germline CDR1 is ENHRY and CDR2 is SYGVKD. The DNA of the CDR3 is TGTGCCATCAGCACGGGACAAACAAATTACAATGAGCAGTTCTTC. It translates to CAISTGQTNYNEQFF.

This chain connects TRBV11-3 to TRBJ1-4; no firm D call. The CDR3 spans 17 residues. V lost 2 bases to trimming and J lost 8 bases, with 21 bases between them. The germline CDR1 and CDR2 sequences are SGHNT and YENEEA. CDR3 protein: CASSLSTGRAAGEKLFF. DNA for the CDR3: TGTGCCAGCAGCTTATCGACCGGGAGGGCCGCTGGGGAAAAACTGTTTTTT.

This clone was picked up one time. The gene calls are TRBV7-8 and TRBJ2-2; 11 bases are shared with TRBD1. This CDR3 spans 19 amino acids. Unmatched junction bases numbered 12, after V lost 2 bases and J lost 4 bases. Germline V CDR1 and CDR2: SGHVS, FQNEAQ. The CDR3 DNA reads TGTGCCAGCAGCTTACGCAGGGACAGGGGGACCTGGAGCACCGGGGAGCTGTTTTTT. Its translation: CASSLRRDRGTWSTGELFF.

The chain is built from TRBV28 and TRBJ2-3, with D tentatively TRBD1 (5 bases). V lost 2 bases, J lost 2 bases, and 11 bases lay in between. Germline V gives CDR1 MDHEN, CDR2 SYDVKM. There are 15 residues in the CDR3. CDR3 loop: CASSLRGRSTDTQYF. The CDR3 DNA is TGTGCCAGCAGTTTAAGGGGCAGGTCCACAGATACGCAGTATTTT.

The genes are TRBV7-2 and TRBJ2-5, with 7 bases that match TRBD1. The germline V gene has CDR1 SGHTA and CDR2 FQGNSA. The CDR3 consists of 14 residues. The V gene end was trimmed by 6 bases and the J gene end by 1 base; junction bases not matched to a gene: 5. CDR3 region: CASSFGTAQETQYF. The CDR3 bases are TGTGCCAGCAGTTTTGGGACAGCCCAAGAGACCCAGTACTTC. The full variable domain, with the rest looked up from reference TRBV7-2 and TRBJ2-5, is GAGVSQSPSNKVTEKGKDVELRCDPISGHTALYWYRQSLGQGLEFLIYFQGNSAPDKSGLPSDRFSAERTGGSVSTLTIQRTQQEDSAVYLCASSFGTAQETQYFGPGTRLLVL.

This chain joins TRBV30 and TRBJ2-1; 11 bases are a match to TRBD2. This CDR3 has 14 amino acids. The V segment lost 3 bases and the J segment 5 bases; nucleotides outside the gene matches: 3. The germline V gene has CDR1 GTSNPN and CDR2 SVGIG (reference sequence). The CDR3 DNA follows: TGTGCCTGGAGGGGACTAGCGGTTCACAATGAGCAGTTCTTC. Translating gives CAWRGLAVHNEQFF.

This clone was seen just once. This chain's CDR3 is CASSPRDSSGNTIYF. CDR3 coding DNA: TGTGCCAGCAGCCCACGGGACAGCTCTGGAAACACCATATATTTT. V and J are TRBV6-5 and TRBJ1-3; 7 nucleotides align to TRBD1. The CDR3 sequence is 15 residues long. The germline CDR1 and CDR2 sequences are MNHEY and SVGAGI. After removal of 6 bases from V and 0 bases from J, the junction contained 5 bases not matched to a gene.

The chain combines TRBV3-1 (or the pseudogene TRBV3-2) with TRBJ2-7; D unresolved. Deletions cut 2 bases from V and 7 bases from J, with 9 bases between. Germline CDR1 is LGHDT and CDR2 is YNNKEL (reference sequence). The CDR3 has 12 residues. CDR3 sequence (DNA): TGTGCCAGCAGCCAAAATACTCCAGAGCAGTACGTC. As protein: CASSQNTPEQYV.

V gene TRBV6-5 combines with J gene TRBJ2-5; 7 bases map to TRBD2. The CDR3 extends over 15 amino acids. The junction had 14 bases not matched to a gene; V was cut back by 8 bases and J by 5 bases. CDR1 and CDR2 from the germline V gene are MNHEY and SVGAGI. The CDR3: CASGKGAGVPETQYF. The CDR3 DNA is TGTGCCAGCGGAAAAGGGGCGGGGGTCCCGGAGACCCAGTACTTC.

V is TRBV6-5 and J is TRBJ1-5; possible D gene TRBD1, 6 bases. V was shortened by 6 bases and J by 4 bases, with 13 bases between the two germline ends. Germline-derived CDR1 and CDR2 are MNHEY and SVGAGI. The CDR3 has 14 amino acids. The CDR3 region is CASSSYRANQPQHF. CDR3 DNA: TGTGCCAGCAGCTCTTACAGGGCTAATCAGCCCCAGCATTTT.

This clone was picked up one time. The V and J genes are TRBV27 and TRBJ2-1, with 7 bases identical to TRBD2. CDR3 length: 18 residues. With 2 bases clipped from V and 8 bases from J, the junction kept 18 bases outside the gene matches. Germline lookup yields CDR1 MNHEY and CDR2 SMNVEV (reference sequence). The CDR3 sequence is CASSLPSSGLVNSDEQFF. The CDR3 coding sequence is TGTGCCAGCAGTTTACCCTCCTCCGGACTAGTGAATAGCGATGAGCAGTTCTTC.

The chain links TRBV18 to TRBJ1-5; TRBD1 matches at 7 bases. The CDR3 is 15 residues long. CDR1 and CDR2 from the germline V gene are KGHSH and LQKENI. V lost 3 bases and J lost 0; bases outside the gene matches: 2. CDR3 residues: CASSPTGNSNQPQHF. The CDR3 region has the DNA TGTGCCAGCTCACCGACAGGGAATAGCAATCAGCCCCAGCATTTT.

V gene TRBV28 combines with J gene TRBJ2-5, with D possibly matching TRBD1 (5 bases). V was trimmed by 5 bases and J by 5 bases, leaving 9 bases between them. The germline V gene has CDR1 MDHEN and CDR2 SYDVKM. The length of the CDR3 is 12 residues. For the CDR3, the DNA is TGTGCCAGCAGTGCAGGGTGGGAGACCCAGTACTTC. It specifies CASSAGWETQYF.

This chain links TRBV5-5 with TRBJ1-2; TRBD1 matches 8 bases. V lost 0 bases, J lost 4 bases, and 2 bases stayed unmatched. From germline, CDR1 is SGHKS and CDR2 YYEKEE (reference sequence). CDR3 length: 14 residues. CDR3 DNA sequence: TGTGCCAGCAGCTTGGCCCAGGGGGCCTATGGCTACACCTTC. Translation gives CASSLAQGAYGYTF.

The chain uses TRBV7-3 and TRBJ2-2, with 7 bases identical to TRBD2. Germline V gene lookup returns CDR1 SGHTA and CDR2 FQGTGA. Trimming at V came to 2 bases and at J to 8 bases, leaving 5 bases not matched to a gene. This CDR3 is 14 amino acids long. The chain's CDR3 is CASSLLAAGGELFF. The DNA for the CDR3 is TGTGCCAGCAGCTTATTGGCAGCGGGAGGGGAGCTGTTTTTT.

CDR3 sequence (DNA): TGTGCCAGCAGTTTCTGGAACAGTAACACCGGGGAGCTGTTTTTT. Translating gives CASSFWNSNTGELFF. This chain connects TRBV27 to TRBJ2-2; unclear D gene. Germline values: CDR1 MNHEY, CDR2 SMNVEV (reference sequence). V was pared by 3 bases and J by 2 bases, with 10 bases between. CDR3 length: 15 amino acids.

This chain links TRBV7-9 with TRBJ2-5; tentative D call: TRBD1 (6 bases). Germline assignment: CDR1 SEHNR and CDR2 FQNEAQ (reference sequence). V lost 4 bases, J lost 5 bases, and 20 bases lay in between. The CDR3 extends over 16 amino acids. CDR3 DNA sequence: TGTGCCAGCAGCTCTAATTCAGGGGCGAGATGGGAGACCCAGTACTTC. Translation gives CASSSNSGARWETQYF.

This clone was seen a few times. The chain recombines TRBV7-9 with TRBJ1-1, with 7 bases aligning to TRBD1. This CDR3 spans 16 amino acids. J was trimmed by 0 bases and V by 5 bases; bases with no gene match: 9. Germline assignment: CDR1 SEHNR and CDR2 FQNEAQ (reference sequence). The CDR3 region is CASSPGTANMNTEAFF. The CDR3 DNA is TGTGCCAGCAGCCCCGGGACAGCCAATATGAACACTGAAGCTTTCTTT.